This T cell receptor (beta chain) was sequenced in a study of Graves' ophthalmopathy and Graves' hyperthyroidism. Findings of the study overall: At about 69% sensitivity and 72.22% specificity, the model predicted progression of the ophthalmopathy.

This clonotype was observed a few times. Its target is unknown. A read error may account for a junction end that differs from germline. This CDR3 spans 10 amino acids. Germline-derived CDR1 and CDR2 are SGHNT and YENEEA. Transcripts of RNA were the source for amplifying TCR beta CDR3 regions. HTBI primers were used in a first-round RT-PCR, which preceded a second-round multiplex PCR. Via MiXCR, TCRdb re-called the multiplex PCR reads, giving one row per CDR3 protein. The table lists hundreds of thousands of distinct CDR3 sequences, just over 15% of them singletons. The clonotype was recovered from a young woman with stable Graves' hyperthyroidism. The sequenced sample was peripheral blood. The chain recombines TRBV11-3 with TRBJ1-1; a possible D gene is TRBD1 (5 bases). DNA of the CDR3: TGTGCCAGCAGCTTAGGGGGGTTCGTCTTT. Translated, it gives CASSLGGFVF.